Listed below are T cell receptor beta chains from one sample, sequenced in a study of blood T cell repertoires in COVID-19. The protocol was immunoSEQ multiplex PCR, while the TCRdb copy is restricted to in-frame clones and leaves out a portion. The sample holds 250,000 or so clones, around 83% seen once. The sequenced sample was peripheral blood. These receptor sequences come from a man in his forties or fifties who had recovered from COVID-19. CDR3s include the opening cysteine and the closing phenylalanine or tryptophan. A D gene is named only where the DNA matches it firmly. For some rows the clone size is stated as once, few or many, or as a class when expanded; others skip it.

CASSATGVDTQYF,TGTGCCAGCAGTGCCACAGGGGTGGATACGCAGTATTTT,TRBJ2-3,TRBV27,TRBD1,.
CASSQSRGSNQPQHF,TGCGCCAGCAGTCAATCGCGGGGATCGAATCAGCCCCAGCATTTT,TRBJ1-5,TRBV23-1,.,few
CASSPRMGARSGANVLTF,TGTGCCAGCAGCCCCCGGATGGGGGCACGCTCTGGGGCCAACGTCCTGACTTTC,TRBJ2-6,TRBV14,.,many
CASSLSTGNTGELFF,TGTGCCAGCAGTTTATCGACGGGGAACACCGGGGAGCTGTTTTTT,TRBJ2-2,TRBV27,.,.
CAISDASGSGTDTQYF,TGTGCCATCAGTGATGCTAGCGGGAGCGGAACAGATACGCAGTATTTT,TRBJ2-3,TRBV10-3,TRBD2,once
CASSWKGQMNTEAFF,TGCGCCAGCAGCTGGAAGGGACAGATGAACACTGAAGCTTTCTTT,TRBJ1-1,TRBV5-1,TRBD1,once
CASSLRQNYNSPLHF,TGTGCCAGCAGCCTTCGACAGAACTATAATTCACCCCTCCACTTT,TRBJ1-6,TRBV5-6,.,.
CASIRLAGNSSYEQYF,TGTGCCAGCATTCGGCTAGCGGGGAACTCCTCCTACGAGCAGTACTTC,TRBJ2-7,TRBV9,TRBD2,.
CASSYNKKSITENIQYF,TGTGCCAGCAGTTACAACAAAAAATCGATTACCGAAAACATTCAGTACTTC,TRBJ2-4,TRBV6-2/TRBV6-3,.,.
CASSLGRGDYGYTF,TGTGCCAGCAGCTTGGGCAGGGGAGACTATGGCTACACCTTC,TRBJ1-2,TRBV5-5,.,.
CASSTIGLAGGGTGELFF,TGTGCCAGTAGTACGATAGGACTAGCGGGGGGAGGCACCGGGGAGCTGTTTTTT,TRBJ2-2,TRBV19,TRBD2,.
CASSLVQGAYIQYF,TGTGCCAGCAGCTTGGTACAGGGGGCGTACATTCAGTACTTC,TRBJ2-4,TRBV5-5,TRBD1,.
CASSQGRGGGELFF,TGCGCCAGCAGCCAAGGCAGGGGTGGCGGGGAGCTGTTTTTT,TRBJ2-2,TRBV4-1,.,.
CASRAGGQGNTIYF,TGTGCCAGCAGGGCAGGGGGACAAGGAAACACCATATATTTT,TRBJ1-3,TRBV6-5,TRBD1,.
CASRGQGNTEAFF,TGCGCCAGCAGGGGACAGGGGAACACTGAAGCTTTCTTT,TRBJ1-1,TRBV5-1,TRBD1,.
CASSQELADYNSPLHF,TGTGCCAGCAGCCAAGAGTTGGCGGATTATAATTCACCCCTCCACTTT,TRBJ1-6,TRBV3-1/TRBV3-2,.,.
CASSLGQGGEKLFF,TGCGCCAGCAGCCTCGGACAGGGAGGTGAAAAACTGTTTTTT,TRBJ1-4,TRBV5-1,TRBD1,.
CASNIVDRGVYEQYF,TGTGCCAGCAACATTGTGGACAGGGGAGTTTACGAGCAGTACTTC,TRBJ2-7,TRBV5-6,TRBD1,.
CATVGQGSDYGYTF,TGTGCCACCGTGGGCCAGGGTTCGGACTATGGCTACACCTTC,TRBJ1-2,TRBV10-3,.,few
CASSFSGGMSSYEQYF,TGTGCCAGCAGCTTTTCGGGCGGGATGAGCTCCTACGAGCAGTACTTC,TRBJ2-7,TRBV7-2,.,.
CASSANGGAGETQYF,TGTGCCAGCAGCGCCAACGGGGGGGCGGGAGAGACCCAGTACTTC,TRBJ2-5,TRBV3-1/TRBV3-2,TRBD2,.
CASSETGTVSKQYF,TGTGCCAGCAGCGAGACCGGGACAGTTAGCAAGCAGTACTTC,TRBJ2-7,TRBV7-9,TRBD1,.
CASSPWTGMGGYTF,TGTGCCAGCAGCCCCTGGACAGGGATGGGTGGCTACACCTTC,TRBJ1-2,TRBV5-4,TRBD1,.
CASTSQTSPSEQYF,TGTGCCAGCACCTCACAGACTAGCCCCAGCGAGCAGTACTTC,TRBJ2-7,TRBV27,TRBD2,.
CASSILQLNSPLHF,TGTGCCAGTAGTATTTTACAGCTTAATTCACCCCTCCACTTT,TRBJ1-6,TRBV19,.,.
CASSVEGLGGEQFF,TGTGCCAGCAGCGTAGAAGGCCTCGGCGGTGAGCAGTTCTTC,TRBJ2-1,TRBV9,.,.
CASSPGGDTQYF,TGTGCCAGCAGCCCCGGGGGGGATACGCAGTATTTT,TRBJ2-3,TRBV7-2,TRBD2,.
CASRGQGTGELFF,TGTGCCAGCAGGGGACAGGGGACCGGGGAGCTGTTTTTT,TRBJ2-2,TRBV2,TRBD1,few
CASSLRLLGYTF,TGTGCCAGCAGTTTGCGCCTTCTTGGCTACACCTTC,TRBJ1-2,TRBV12-3/TRBV12-4,.,once
CASSWASTDTQYF,TGTGCCAGTAGTTGGGCTAGCACAGATACGCAGTATTTT,TRBJ2-3,TRBV19,.,.
CASETSGNEQFF,TGTGCCAGTGAGACTAGCGGGAATGAGCAGTTCTTC,TRBJ2-1,TRBV7-9,TRBD2,.
CASSLAVPPYEQYF,TGCGCCAGCAGCTTAGCGGTCCCTCCCTACGAGCAGTACTTC,TRBJ2-7,TRBV5-1,.,few
CASSLSMAGQGASSYGYTF,TGTGCCAGCAGTTTATCGATGGCCGGACAGGGGGCTTCCTCCTATGGCTACACCTTC,TRBJ1-2,TRBV27,TRBD1,.
CASSLWSVTGTYEQYF,TGTGCCAGCAGTTTATGGTCGGTGACAGGGACCTACGAGCAGTACTTC,TRBJ2-7,TRBV28,TRBD1,.
CASGLGQNTEAFF,TGTGCTAGTGGTTTGGGACAGAACACTGAAGCTTTCTTT,TRBJ1-1,TRBV12-5,.,.
CASSESRDTQYF,TGTGCCAGCAGTGAATCCCGGGATACGCAGTATTTT,TRBJ2-3,TRBV2,.,.
CASSHGLAGYEQYF,TGTGCCAGCAGTCATGGACTAGCGGGCTACGAGCAGTACTTC,TRBJ2-7,TRBV6-5,TRBD2,.
CASTLKASGNEQFF,TGTGCCAGCACCCTCAAGGCTAGCGGGAATGAGCAGTTCTTC,TRBJ2-1,TRBV27,TRBD2,.
CASSLGRGLVTGELFF,TGTGCCAGCAGCTTAGGTCGGGGACTAGTCACCGGGGAGCTGTTTTTT,TRBJ2-2,TRBV11-2,TRBD2,.
CASSKRSYRGANYGYTF,TGTGCCAGCAGCAAAAGATCCTACAGGGGGGCCAACTATGGCTACACCTTC,TRBJ1-2,TRBV21-1,.,.
CSASGVGSNGLHEQFF,TGCAGTGCTAGTGGGGTGGGTAGCAACGGGTTGCATGAGCAGTTCTTC,TRBJ2-1,TRBV20-1,.,.
CASSSFRGQGVREYGYTF,TGTGCCAGCAGCTCGTTCAGGGGGCAGGGGGTTCGGGAATATGGCTACACCTTC,TRBJ1-2,TRBV11-2,TRBD1,.
CATHRGARHNSPLHF,TGTGCCACCCACCGGGGGGCGCGTCATAATTCACCCCTCCACTTT,TRBJ1-6,TRBV6-5,.,once
CAWSPGTGGEKLFF,TGTGCCTGGAGTCCCGGGACAGGAGGTGAAAAACTGTTTTTT,TRBJ1-4,TRBV30,TRBD1,.
CASSQGAIYNEQFF,TGCGCCAGCAGCCAAGGGGCCATATACAATGAGCAGTTCTTC,TRBJ2-1,TRBV4-3,.,.
CAWSVQGLETQYF,TGTGCCTGGAGTGTACAGGGGCTGGAGACCCAGTACTTC,TRBJ2-5,TRBV30,TRBD1,.
CASSSFPRTGIRPETQYF,TGTGCCAGCAGCTCCTTCCCCCGGACAGGCATTCGTCCAGAGACCCAGTACTTC,TRBJ2-5,TRBV7-2,TRBD1,.
CASKGGGETQYF,TGTGCCAGCAAAGGGGGAGGGGAGACCCAGTACTTC,TRBJ2-5,TRBV2,.,.
CASSPLAGVYSGELFF,TGTGCCAGCAGTCCTTTAGCGGGAGTGTACTCCGGGGAGCTGTTTTTT,TRBJ2-2,TRBV9,TRBD2,once
CASSSSWGRRSYNEQFF,TGTGCCAGCAGCTCGTCTTGGGGGCGGCGGTCCTACAATGAGCAGTTCTTC,TRBJ2-1,TRBV7-9,.,.
CSVRQGRRETQYF,TGCAGCGTTAGACAGGGTAGACGGGAGACCCAGTACTTC,TRBJ2-5,TRBV29-1,TRBD1,.
CASSWGGGGADNEKLFF,TGTGCCAGCAGCTGGGGGGGTGGAGGGGCGGATAATGAAAAACTGTTTTTT,TRBJ1-4,TRBV7-2,.,.
CASSSRDSYEQYF,TGTGCCAGTAGTTCTAGGGACAGCTACGAGCAGTACTTC,TRBJ2-7,TRBV19,TRBD1,.
CASSLGTSGGSSETQYF,TGCGCCAGCAGCCTGGGGACTAGCGGGGGATCGTCAGAGACCCAGTACTTC,TRBJ2-5,TRBV5-1,TRBD2,.
CASSLKPGAFEKLFF,TGTGCCAGCAGCTTAAAACCAGGGGCATTTGAAAAACTGTTTTTT,TRBJ1-4,TRBV7-2,.,few
CASSSGQGRDTEAFF,TGTGCCAGCAGCTCCGGACAGGGCCGCGACACTGAAGCTTTCTTT,TRBJ1-1,TRBV11-3,TRBD1,.
CASSLNRNTEAFF,TGTGCCAGCAGCCTTAACAGAAACACTGAAGCTTTCTTT,TRBJ1-1,TRBV27,.,.
CASSVSRQGGNYGYTF,TGTGCCAGCAGCGTATCTCGACAGGGGGGTAACTATGGCTACACCTTC,TRBJ1-2,TRBV9,TRBD1,.
CASSPQGAGNTEAFF,TGTGCCAGCTCACCCCAGGGGGCCGGGAACACTGAAGCTTTCTTT,TRBJ1-1,TRBV18,TRBD1,.
CASSLPGYGYTF,TGTGCCAGCAGCTTACCAGGATATGGCTACACCTTC,TRBJ1-2,TRBV11-3,.,.